Shown below are 13 T cell receptor beta chains from a single sample sequenced in a study of CD8+CD57+ T cells in acquired aplastic anemia. CDR3 and TCR beta VDJ profiling relied on a genomic DNA template. Using its own MiXCR run on the reads, TCRdb lists one record per CDR3 protein. The sample yields around 250,000 distinct CDR3 sequences, 65% to 90% seen once. Sequencing was done on patients that had shown CD8+CD57+ cell expansion by flow cytometry. Material: sorted CD4+, CD8+, or CD8+CD57+ T cells (not recorded which) from PBMCs. Receptors originate from a human donor with aplastic anemia.

Worth noting for this clonotype: One end of the junction is discordant with germline, which a read error may explain. The chain couples TRBV7-4 to TRBJ2-5, with no clear D. The CDR3 runs 14 residues. Germline-derived CDR1 and CDR2 are SGHVT and SQSDAQ. For the CDR3, the DNA is TGTGCTAGCACCCCCGCCAGAGTGCCAGAGACCCAGTACTTC. Amino acids: CASTPARVPETQYF.

As regards this clonotype: Given the absence of the conserved phenylalanine or tryptophan at the CDR3 end, a read error is likely. No DNA is shown, since the ends of the CDR3 on it are uncertain; the CDR3 is the one TCRdb lists. The chain recombines TRBV7-2 with TRBJ2-5; no check of the table's D call, TRBD1, against the DNA was made. The CDR3 is 13 residues long, counting both termini. Germline V lookup: CDR1 SGHTA, CDR2 FQGNSA. The CDR3 spells CASSLAGGGAPHY.

Of note for this clonotype: The CDR3 ends on some other residue instead of the conserved phenylalanine or tryptophan, so this is likely a read error. Because the CDR3's place on the DNA is in doubt, the DNA is left out and the CDR3 is given as listed by TCRdb. The CDR3 loop reads CASGEVGTDTQEFFL. The genes are TRBV2 and TRBJ1-1. The CDR3 is made up of 15 amino acids, end residues included. Per the germline V gene, CDR1 is SNHLY and CDR2 is FYNNEI.

This clonotype has a handful of counts. The CDR3 does not end in the conserved phenylalanine or tryptophan, so this is likely a read error. The DNA is left out, because the CDR3 cannot be placed on it with certainty; the CDR3 is given as TCRdb lists it. This chain joins TRBV6-4 and TRBJ1-2. Counting both end residues, the CDR3 totals 8 amino acids. Germline CDR1 and CDR2: MRHNA and SNTAGT. This CDR3 is CASSVLAG.

With regard to this clonotype: The junction differs from germline at one of its ends, possibly a read error. V is TRBV19 and J is TRBJ2-3, with 11 bases that match TRBD2. Germline V gene data show CDR1 as LNHDA and CDR2 as SQIVND (reference sequence). The CDR3 is made up of 14 amino acids. CDR3 coding DNA: TGTGCCAGCAGCCTAGCGGGAGGTCCCGATAAGGAGCAGTTT. Amino acid sequence: CASSLAGGPDKEQF.

Comments on this clonotype: Sequence at one end of the junction differs from germline and may be a read error. The chain links TRBV2 to TRBJ2-5; D is perhaps TRBD2 (6 bases). This CDR3 comprises 15 residues. The V gene's germline CDR1 is SNHLY and CDR2 FYNNEI. The CDR3 nucleotides read TGTGCCAGCAGTGATGGGGGGATTCATGAACAGTTCTTCTGCTTC. Amino acids: CASSDGGIHEQFFCF.

The CDR3 sequence is CASGDGGKDAEYF. The CDR3 bases are TGTGCCAGCGGGGACGGGGGCAAAGACGCGGAGTATTTT. The chain has TRBV7-8 and TRBJ2-3; D is perhaps TRBD1 or TRBD2 (6 bases each). Trimming shortened V by 8 bases and J by 13 bases, and 22 bases separated the two germline ends. Germline V gene lookup returns CDR1 SGHVS and CDR2 FQNEAQ. The CDR3 sequence is 13 residues long.

In regard to this clonotype: Its ends do not fully match the called genes, so a read error is possible. The rearrangement links TRBV7-9 to TRBJ2-3, with D perhaps being TRBD1 or TRBD2 (6 bases each). CDR1 SEHNR and CDR2 FQNEAQ come from the germline V gene (reference sequence). The CDR3 contains 13 residues. CDR3 sequence reads: CASGDGGSYAHNF. As DNA, the CDR3 is TGTGCCAGCGGCGACGGGGGCAGCTACGCGCACAATTTC.

Of note for this clonotype: As the CDR3 is not closed by the conserved phenylalanine or tryptophan, this likely results from a read error. The limits of the CDR3 on the DNA are not certain, so only TCRdb's listed CDR3 is given. V usage is TRBV9 and J usage is TRBJ2-1; the DNA was not used to check the table's D call, TRBD2. Germline lookup yields CDR1 SGDLS and CDR2 YYNGEE. Both ends counted, the CDR3 spans 13 residues. The CDR3 spells CASGGGGGVEYFV.

The chain carries TRBV9 and TRBJ2-3; D gene ambiguous. V was cut by 0 bases and J by 8 bases, with 13 bases left in between. The CDR3 totals 14 residues. Germline values: CDR1 SGDLS, CDR2 YYNGEE. The CDR3 DNA reads TGTGCCAGCAGCGTAGCGGGCTATCCCGTTACGCAGTATTTT. Encoded protein: CASSVAGYPVTQYF.

The J gene is TRBJ2-3, the V gene TRBV7-2, with D possibly being TRBD1 (6 bases). V was pared by 3 bases and J by 10 bases, with 23 bases between. The CDR3 length is 16 residues. Germline V CDR1 and CDR2: SGHTA, FQGNSA. CDR3 residues: CASSFGIQGPTNSQYF. CDR3 DNA: TGTGCCAGCAGCTTCGGGATACAGGGACCCACTAATTCGCAGTATTTT.

The rearrangement links TRBV7-8 to TRBJ2-3; 8 nucleotides match TRBD2. The length of the CDR3 is 14 residues. CDR1 and CDR2 (germline): SGHVS, FQNEAQ. V shed 4 bases and J 10 bases; nucleotides not matched to a gene: 10. CDR3 DNA: TGTGCCAGCAGCTCCGCGGGAGGTCTCGATGCGCAGTATTTT. Its protein is CASSSAGGLDAQYF.

This chain connects TRBV5-8 to TRBJ2-5, with no clear D. Per the germline V gene, CDR1 is SGHTS and CDR2 is YDEGEE. This CDR3 comprises 16 residues. Trimming took off 4 bases at V and 1 base at J, with 17 bases between the two ends. CDR3 nucleotides: TGTGCCAGCAGCCCCCGTGGGTCAGGCCTCCAAGAGACCCAGTACTTC. Translating it yields CASSPRGSGLQETQYF.